This passage covers 27 T cell receptor beta chains from one sample sequenced in a study of blood T cell repertoires in COVID-19. Clones were sequenced by immunoSEQ multiplex PCR, and TCRdb holds only the in-frame ones, with some missing. The top ten clones hold around 4.4% of a sample with under 350,000 clones, 80% to 90% of them seen once. What was sequenced was PBMCs or T cells enriched from blood (not recorded which). The receptor source for this set is a woman aged 40 to 55 with acute COVID-19.

This clone has more than one count but fewer than ten. This chain uses TRBV28 with TRBJ2-6; 9 bases fit TRBD2. The germline V gene has CDR1 MDHEN and CDR2 SYDVKM. This CDR3 contains 18 residues. V trimming: 1 base; J trimming: 0 bases; junction bases outside the gene matches: 4. The CDR3 sequence is CASSLFLAGSSGANVLTF. The CDR3 DNA is TGTGCCAGCAGTTTATTCCTAGCGGGAAGCTCTGGGGCCAACGTCCTGACTTTC.

This chain joins TRBV18 and TRBJ2-5, with 10 bases lining up with TRBD2. The J segment lost 4 bases and the V segment lost 1 base, leaving 6 bases of the junction unmatched. CDR1 is KGHSH and CDR2 is LQKENI in the germline V gene. This CDR3 has 16 residues. CDR3 in amino acids: CASSPRSSGSRETQYF. The DNA for the CDR3 is TGTGCCAGCTCACCACGCTCTAGCGGGAGCAGAGAGACCCAGTACTTC.

This clone was counted only a few times. This chain uses TRBV29-1 with TRBJ1-1, with 9 bases aligning to TRBD1. V dropped 6 bases and J dropped 1; count of bases not matched to a gene: 15. The length of the CDR3 is 17 residues. Germline-derived CDR1 and CDR2 are SQVTM and ANQGSEA. The CDR3 is CSVVGWDRDNQNTEAFF. The CDR3 DNA follows: TGCAGCGTGGTAGGGTGGGACAGGGACAATCAGAACACTGAAGCTTTCTTT.

The chain employs TRBV5-1 and TRBJ2-7; tentative D call: TRBD1 (5 bases). Germline V gene data show CDR1 as SGHRS and CDR2 as YFSETQ. V lost 0 bases to trimming and J lost 0 bases, with 13 bases between them. The CDR3 has 16 residues. Here the CDR3 DNA reads TGCGCCAGCAGCTTGGTCCCGACGGACAACTCCTACGAGCAGTACTTC. Translated, it gives CASSLVPTDNSYEQYF.

The chain links TRBV7-2 to TRBJ2-5; 11 bases align to TRBD2. Germline CDR1 reads SGHTA; CDR2 reads FQGNSA. The CDR3 contains 17 residues. V shed 6 bases, J shed 7 bases, and the junction held 16 bases outside the gene matches. Here the CDR3 reads CASSPSLTSGEGLTQYF. The CDR3 DNA is TGTGCCAGCAGTCCTTCCCTGACTAGCGGGGAGGGGTTGACCCAGTACTTC. The full variable domain, with the rest looked up from reference TRBV7-2 and TRBJ2-5, is GAGVSQSPSNKVTEKGKDVELRCDPISGHTALYWYRQSLGQGLEFLIYFQGNSAPDKSGLPSDRFSAERTGGSVSTLTIQRTQQEDSAVYLCASSPSLTSGEGLTQYFGPGTRLLVL.

The rearrangement joins TRBV27 to TRBJ2-1, with D perhaps TRBD2 (6 bases). The CDR3 runs to 17 residues. Looked up from germline, CDR1 is MNHEY and CDR2 is SMNVEV (reference sequence). V was shortened by 0 bases and J by 2 bases, with 14 bases between the two germline ends. The CDR3 loop is CASSLSRWGLTYNEQFF. The CDR3 coding sequence is TGTGCCAGCAGTTTATCTCGGTGGGGACTGACCTACAATGAGCAGTTCTTC.

CDR3 in DNA: TGTGCCAGCACCCAAATCACGGGAGGGGGGACCCAGCATTTT. Translated, it gives CASTQITGGGTQHF. This chain joins TRBV28 and TRBJ1-5; a possible D gene is TRBD1 (6 bases). Germline V lookup: CDR1 MDHEN, CDR2 SYDVKM. V lost 7 bases and J 11 bases, leaving 21 bases between the germline ends. The CDR3 sequence is 14 residues long. The whole variable domain, filled in from reference TRBV28 and TRBJ1-5, reads DVKVTQSSRYLVKRTGEKVFLECVQDMDHENMFWYRQDPGLGLRLIYFSYDVKMKEKGDIPEGYSVSREKKERFSLILESASTNQTSMYLCASTQITGGGTQHFGDGTRLSIL.

J is TRBJ2-7 and V is TRBV14, with 8 bases lining up with TRBD1. Germline trimming cut 1 base from V and 6 bases from J; bases unmatched to any gene: 8. Per germline, CDR1 SGHDN and CDR2 FVKESK. This CDR3 has 15 amino acids. As DNA, the CDR3 is TGTGCCAGCAGCCAAGCCCGACAGGGGCAGGGCGAGCAGTACTTC. This codes for CASSQARQGQGEQYF.

This clone has just a few counts. The chain's CDR3 is CASSLWGSWYNEQFF. The DNA of the CDR3 is TGTGCCAGCAGTTTATGGGGGAGTTGGTACAATGAGCAGTTCTTC. The V and J genes are TRBV28 and TRBJ2-1, with D perhaps matching TRBD2 (5 bases). The CDR3 is 15 amino acids. Per germline, CDR1 MDHEN and CDR2 SYDVKM. Deletions cut 0 bases from V and 4 bases from J, with 10 bases between.

The gene calls are TRBV6-5 and TRBJ1-2; 8 bases match TRBD1. CDR3 length equals 14 residues. After removal of 2 bases from V and 6 bases from J, the junction contained 5 bases not matched to a gene. Germline CDR1 is MNHEY and CDR2 is SVGAGI. The CDR3 protein is CASSYLDRADGYTF. CDR3 coding DNA: TGTGCCAGCAGTTACCTGGACAGGGCCGATGGCTACACCTTC.

The chain has TRBV2 and TRBJ2-1; 13 bases agree with TRBD2. CDR3 length equals 16 residues. Losses at the gene ends were 3 bases for V and 14 bases for J; bases not matched to a gene: 13. Germline CDR1 SNHLY, CDR2 FYNNEI. CDR3: CASSELRLAGGWEEFF. The CDR3 nucleotides read TGTGCCAGCAGTGAGCTACGACTAGCGGGAGGATGGGAGGAGTTCTTC.

Comments on this clone: The sample contains more than one DNA sequence encoding this CDR3. The chain uses TRBV7-2 and TRBJ1-2; TRBD1 matches 7 bases. Trimming removed 1 base from V and 5 bases from J; junction bases left unmatched: 7. CDR1 is SGHTA and CDR2 is FQGNSA in the germline V gene. This CDR3 region has 15 residues. CDR3 DNA sequence: TGTGCCAGCAGCTTAGACAGGGGAAGGGATTATGGCTACACCTTC. Its translation is CASSLDRGRDYGYTF. Based on the CDR3 plus reference TRBV7-2 and TRBJ1-2, the full variable domain is GAGVSQSPSNKVTEKGKDVELRCDPISGHTALYWYRQSLGQGLEFLIYFQGNSAPDKSGLPSDRFSAERTGGSVSTLTIQRTQQEDSAVYLCASSLDRGRDYGYTFGSGTRLTVV.

The rearrangement joins TRBV6-5 to TRBJ1-1; D gene ambiguous. Looked up from germline, CDR1 is MNHEY and CDR2 is SVGAGI. V dropped 6 bases and J dropped 2 bases, with 16 bases sitting between them. The length of the CDR3 is 15 residues. CDR3 residues: CASSTRVTGNTEAFF. CDR3 sequence (DNA): TGTGCCAGCAGCACCCGGGTGACGGGTAACACTGAAGCTTTCTTT.

This sequence joins TRBV7-6 and TRBJ2-5, with 9 nucleotides matching TRBD2. This CDR3 contains 16 residues. V lost 5 bases to trimming and J lost 9 bases; unmatched junction nucleotides: 16. CDR1 is SGHVS, CDR2 FNYEAQ, per germline. The CDR3 DNA reads as TGTGCCAGCAGCCATAATGTAGCGGGAGAGTTGAGGGCCCAGTACTTC. This gives the protein CASSHNVAGELRAQYF.

The V and J genes are TRBV29-1 and TRBJ2-3; 10 bases fit TRBD2. Germline CDR1 and CDR2: SQVTM and ANQGSEA. J was trimmed by 4 bases and V by 5 bases; bases with no gene match: 9. The CDR3 runs to 15 residues. CDR3 sequence reads: CSVFLAGVGADTQYF. Here the CDR3 DNA reads TGCAGCGTTTTTCTAGCGGGAGTTGGCGCAGATACGCAGTATTTT.

The V call is TRBV5-6, the J call TRBJ1-4, with D possibly matching TRBD1 (5 bases). Germline values: CDR1 SGHDT, CDR2 YYEEEE. The ends were cut back, 7 bases at V and 10 bases at J, with 11 bases in the middle. The CDR3 has 11 amino acids. In nucleotides, the CDR3 is TGTGCCAGCGGGCAGGGCGGAAAACTGTTTTTT. Amino acid sequence: CASGQGGKLFF.

The chain couples TRBV18 to TRBJ1-1; possible D gene TRBD1, 5 bases. Germline CDR1 KGHSH, CDR2 LQKENI. This CDR3 region has 17 residues. V lost 0 bases and J 0 bases, leaving 14 bases between the germline ends. The CDR3 DNA sequence: TGTGCCAGCTCACCACCGGGACTTTCCTTAATGAACACTGAAGCTTTCTTT. Its protein is CASSPPGLSLMNTEAFF.

The V gene is TRBV4-3, the J gene TRBJ1-4; tentatively, D is TRBD1 (5 bases). The CDR3 is 15 residues long. Germline CDR1 reads LGHNA; CDR2 reads YSLEER. V was shortened by 1 base and J by 4 bases, with 10 bases between the two germline ends. The CDR3 DNA reads TGCGCCAGCAGCCAAGCGACAGTAGGTAATGAAAAACTGTTTTTT. It yields the protein CASSQATVGNEKLFF.

The rearrangement uses TRBV10-3 and TRBJ2-1, with 7 bases fitting TRBD2. Germline V gene sequence: CDR1 ENHRY, CDR2 SYGVKD. Trimming took 6 bases from V and 5 from J; bases not matched to a gene: 7. This CDR3 spans 14 amino acids. CDR3 sequence: CAISGAGPNNEQFF. CDR3 sequence (DNA): TGTGCCATCAGCGGAGCGGGGCCTAACAATGAGCAGTTCTTC.

The rearrangement uses TRBV10-3 and TRBJ1-2; D remains unclear. V was trimmed by 2 bases and J by 4 bases, leaving 8 bases between them. Germline CDR1 ENHRY, CDR2 SYGVKD. The CDR3 totals 13 residues. CDR3 region: CAISEEFSYGYTF. The CDR3, as DNA: TGTGCCATCAGTGAGGAATTCAGCTATGGCTACACCTTC.

V and J are TRBV5-1 and TRBJ1-5; 7 bases align to TRBD1. V shed 0 bases, J shed 0 bases, and the junction held 9 bases outside the gene matches. The CDR3 spans 18 residues. CDR1 is SGHRS, CDR2 YFSETQ, per germline. The CDR3 region has the DNA TGCGCCAGCAGCTTGGTACATCAGGGGGTGGTTAGCAATCAGCCCCAGCATTTT. Its protein is CASSLVHQGVVSNQPQHF.

The chain links TRBV5-1 to TRBJ1-4; TRBD1 aligns across 10 bases. Germline V gene data show CDR1 as SGHRS and CDR2 as YFSETQ. J was trimmed by 8 bases and V by 4 bases; bases with no gene match: 14. The CDR3 sequence is 17 residues long. The CDR3 sequence: CASSPSGTGDVSEKLFF. The CDR3 coding sequence is TGCGCCAGCAGCCCCTCCGGGACAGGGGATGTTTCCGAAAAACTGTTTTTT. The full variable domain, completed using reference TRBV5-1 and TRBJ1-4, is KAGVTQTPRYLIKTRGQQVTLSCSPISGHRSVSWYQQTPGQGLQFLFEYFSETQRNKGNFPGRFSGRQFSNSRSEMNVSTLELGDSALYLCASSPSGTGDVSEKLFFGSGTQLSVL.

The genes are TRBV7-2 and TRBJ1-1; tentative D call: TRBD1 (5 bases). This CDR3 contains 14 residues. CDR1 is SGHTA, CDR2 FQGNSA, per germline. V was shortened by 5 bases and J by 6 bases, with 16 bases between the two germline ends. In DNA, the CDR3 is TGTGCCAGCAGCCGGGACGGGGGTGACGCTGAAGCTTTCTTT. This encodes CASSRDGGDAEAFF.

This rearrangement joins TRBV24-1 to TRBJ1-5; possible D gene TRBD1, 6 bases. The CDR3 consists of 15 residues. Trimming removed 7 bases from V and 4 bases from J, with 16 bases in between. Germline V lookup: CDR1 KGHDR, CDR2 SFDVKD. CDR3 sequence reads: CATSAGEGWNQPQHF. CDR3 in DNA: TGTGCCACCAGCGCAGGGGAGGGGTGGAATCAGCCCCAGCATTTT.

This sequence joins TRBV6-5 and TRBJ2-7; TRBD1 matches at 11 bases. This CDR3 comprises 14 residues. From germline, CDR1 is MNHEY and CDR2 SVGAGI. Trimming removed 6 bases from V and 6 bases from J; junction bases left unmatched: 7. CDR3 sequence (DNA): TGTGCCAGCAGACGGACAGGGGGCCCCCCCGAGCAGTACTTC. This codes for CASRRTGGPPEQYF.

The genes are TRBV6-1 and TRBJ2-5, with 7 bases fitting TRBD2. The junction had 10 bases not matched to a gene; V was cut back by 2 bases and J by 7 bases. This CDR3 is built from 15 residues. Germline V gene lookup returns CDR1 MNHNS and CDR2 SASEGT. The CDR3 DNA sequence: TGTGCCAGCAGTGAACAATCCCCGGGGGAGGGGACCCAGTACTTC. It specifies CASSEQSPGEGTQYF.

The chain uses TRBV5-1 and TRBJ2-5; TRBD1 matches at 10 bases. CDR3 size: 15 residues. Germline V gene lookup returns CDR1 SGHRS and CDR2 YFSETQ. V lost 7 bases, J lost 5 bases, and 11 bases stayed unmatched. CDR3 amino acids: CASSEGTGVTETQYF. The CDR3 region has the DNA TGCGCCAGCTCAGAGGGGACAGGGGTAACCGAGACCCAGTACTTC. Looking up the rest from reference TRBV5-1 and TRBJ2-5 gives the full variable domain: KAGVTQTPRYLIKTRGQQVTLSCSPISGHRSVSWYQQTPGQGLQFLFEYFSETQRNKGNFPGRFSGRQFSNSRSEMNVSTLELGDSALYLCASSEGTGVTETQYFGPGTRLLVL.